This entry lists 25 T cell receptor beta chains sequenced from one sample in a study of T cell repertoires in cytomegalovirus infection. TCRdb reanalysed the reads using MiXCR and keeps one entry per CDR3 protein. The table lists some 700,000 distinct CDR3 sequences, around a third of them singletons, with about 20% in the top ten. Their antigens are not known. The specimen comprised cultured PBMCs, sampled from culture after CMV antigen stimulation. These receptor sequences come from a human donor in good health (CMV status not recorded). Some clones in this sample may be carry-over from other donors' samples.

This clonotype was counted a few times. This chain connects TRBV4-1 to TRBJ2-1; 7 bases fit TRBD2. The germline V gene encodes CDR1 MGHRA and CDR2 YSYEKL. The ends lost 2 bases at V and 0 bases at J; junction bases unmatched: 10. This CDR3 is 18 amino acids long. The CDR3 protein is CASSQRIGLVSSYNEQFF. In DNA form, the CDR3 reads TGCGCCAGCAGCCAACGGATCGGACTAGTTTCCTCCTACAATGAGCAGTTCTTC.

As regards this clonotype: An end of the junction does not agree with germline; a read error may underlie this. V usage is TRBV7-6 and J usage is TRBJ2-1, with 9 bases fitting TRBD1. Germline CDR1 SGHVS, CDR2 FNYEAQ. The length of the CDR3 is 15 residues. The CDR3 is CASSLGQDRGVEEFF. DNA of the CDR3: TGTGCCAGCAGCTTAGGGCAGGACAGGGGTGTTGAGGAGTTCTTC.

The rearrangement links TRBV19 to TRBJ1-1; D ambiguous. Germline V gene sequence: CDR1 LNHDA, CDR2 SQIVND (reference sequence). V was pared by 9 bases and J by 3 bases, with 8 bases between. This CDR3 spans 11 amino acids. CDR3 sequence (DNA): TGTGCCAGCACAGAGGACACTGAAGCTTTCTTT. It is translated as CASTEDTEAFF.

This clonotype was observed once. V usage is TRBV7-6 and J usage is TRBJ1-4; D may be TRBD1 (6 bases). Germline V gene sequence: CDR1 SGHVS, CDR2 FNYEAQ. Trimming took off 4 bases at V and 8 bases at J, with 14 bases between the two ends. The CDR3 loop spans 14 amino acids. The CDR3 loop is CASSSSGAGEKLFF. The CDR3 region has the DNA TGTGCCAGCAGCTCATCAGGGGCAGGGGAAAAACTGTTTTTT.

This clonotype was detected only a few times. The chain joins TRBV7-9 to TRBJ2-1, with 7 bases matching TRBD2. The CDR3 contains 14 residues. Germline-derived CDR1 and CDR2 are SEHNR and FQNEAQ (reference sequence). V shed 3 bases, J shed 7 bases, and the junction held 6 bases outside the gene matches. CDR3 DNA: TGTGCCAGCAGCTTTGGCGGGAGTTCAAATGAGCAGTTCTTC. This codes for CASSFGGSSNEQFF.

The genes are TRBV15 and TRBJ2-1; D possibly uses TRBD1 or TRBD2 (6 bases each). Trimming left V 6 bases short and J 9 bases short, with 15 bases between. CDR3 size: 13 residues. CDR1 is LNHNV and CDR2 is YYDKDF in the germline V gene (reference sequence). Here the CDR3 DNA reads TGTGCCACCAGTCGGGGGCCCCTGGGTGAGCAGTTCTTC. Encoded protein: CATSRGPLGEQFF.

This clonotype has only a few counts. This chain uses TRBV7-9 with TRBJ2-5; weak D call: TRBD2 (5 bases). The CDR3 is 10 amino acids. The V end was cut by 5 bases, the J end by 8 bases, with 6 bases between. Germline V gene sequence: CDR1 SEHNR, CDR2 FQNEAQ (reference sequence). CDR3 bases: TGTGCCAGCAGCCCGGGAACCCAGTACTTC. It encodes CASSPGTQYF.

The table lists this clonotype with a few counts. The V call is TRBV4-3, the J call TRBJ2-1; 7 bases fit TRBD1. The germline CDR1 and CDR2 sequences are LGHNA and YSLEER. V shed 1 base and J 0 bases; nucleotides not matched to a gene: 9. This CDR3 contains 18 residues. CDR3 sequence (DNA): TGCGCCAGCAGCCAAGGCCGAGGGGGCACCCCCTCCTACAATGAGCAGTTCTTC. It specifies CASSQGRGGTPSYNEQFF.

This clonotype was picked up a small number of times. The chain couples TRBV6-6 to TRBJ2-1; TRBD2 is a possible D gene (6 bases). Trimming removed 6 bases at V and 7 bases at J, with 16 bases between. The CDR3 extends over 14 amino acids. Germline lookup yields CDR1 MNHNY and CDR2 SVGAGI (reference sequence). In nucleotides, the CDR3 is TGTGCCAGCAGCCCTCCTTCGGGGGAGAATGAGCAGTTCTTC. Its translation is CASSPPSGENEQFF.

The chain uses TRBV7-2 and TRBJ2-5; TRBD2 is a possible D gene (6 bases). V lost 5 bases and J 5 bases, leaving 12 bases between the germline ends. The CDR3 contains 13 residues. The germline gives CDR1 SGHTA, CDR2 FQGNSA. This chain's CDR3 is CASSGAGRETQYF. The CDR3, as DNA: TGTGCCAGCAGCGGGGCGGGGAGGGAGACCCAGTACTTC.

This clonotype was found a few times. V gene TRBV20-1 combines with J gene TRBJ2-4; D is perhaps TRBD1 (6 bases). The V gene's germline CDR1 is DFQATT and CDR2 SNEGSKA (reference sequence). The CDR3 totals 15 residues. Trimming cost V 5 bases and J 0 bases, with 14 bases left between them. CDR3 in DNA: TGCAGTGCTGCCCACGCAGGGGCAGCCAAAAACATTCAGTACTTC. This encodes CSAAHAGAAKNIQYF.

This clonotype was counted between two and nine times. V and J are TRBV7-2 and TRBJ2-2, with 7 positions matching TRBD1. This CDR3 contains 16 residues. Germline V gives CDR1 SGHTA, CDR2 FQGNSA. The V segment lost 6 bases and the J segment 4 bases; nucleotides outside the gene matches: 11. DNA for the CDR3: TGTGCCAGCAGTCCAACTCCGACAGGGAGCACCGGGGAGCTGTTTTTT. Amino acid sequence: CASSPTPTGSTGELFF.

The CDR3 loop is CASSDRMRNEQYF. The CDR3 region has the DNA TGCGCCAGCAGTGACCGAATGAGGAACGAGCAGTACTTC. This sequence joins TRBV10-1 and TRBJ2-7; D not certain. Trimming shortened V by 3 bases and J by 5 bases, and 11 bases separated the two germline ends. From germline, CDR1 is WNHNN and CDR2 SYGVQD (reference sequence). The CDR3 has 13 residues.

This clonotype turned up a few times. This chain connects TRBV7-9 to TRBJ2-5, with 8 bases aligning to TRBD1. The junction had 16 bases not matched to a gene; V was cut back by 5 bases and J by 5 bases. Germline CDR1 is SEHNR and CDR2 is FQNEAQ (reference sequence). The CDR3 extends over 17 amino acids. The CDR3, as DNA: TGTGCCAGCAGCACTCGGACAGGGATCGAAGTGAGTGAGACCCAGTACTTC. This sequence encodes CASSTRTGIEVSETQYF.

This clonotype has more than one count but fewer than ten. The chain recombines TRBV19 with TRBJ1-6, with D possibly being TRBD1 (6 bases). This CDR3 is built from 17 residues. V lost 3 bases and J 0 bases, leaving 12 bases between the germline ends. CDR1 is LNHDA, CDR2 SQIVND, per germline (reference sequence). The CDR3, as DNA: TGTGCCAGTAGTATTCGGCAGGGGAGCTCCTATAATTCACCCCTCCACTTT. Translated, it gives CASSIRQGSSYNSPLHF. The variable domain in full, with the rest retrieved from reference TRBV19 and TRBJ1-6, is DGGITQSPKYLFRKEGQNVTLSCEQNLNHDAMYWYRQDPGQGLRLIYYSQIVNDFQKGDIAEGYSVSREKKESFPLTVTSAQKNPTAFYLCASSIRQGSSYNSPLHFGNGTRLTVT.

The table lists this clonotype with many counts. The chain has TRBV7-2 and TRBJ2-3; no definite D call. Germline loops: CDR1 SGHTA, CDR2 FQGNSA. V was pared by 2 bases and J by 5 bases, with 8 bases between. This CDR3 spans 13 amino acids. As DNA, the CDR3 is TGTGCCAGCAGCTTAATGGTTGAAGATACGCAGTATTTT. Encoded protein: CASSLMVEDTQYF.

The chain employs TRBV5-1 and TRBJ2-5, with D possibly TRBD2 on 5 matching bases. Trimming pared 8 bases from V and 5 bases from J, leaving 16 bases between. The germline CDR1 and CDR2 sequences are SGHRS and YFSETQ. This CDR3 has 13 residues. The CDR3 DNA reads TGCGCCAGTGGGAGAGAAAACGAGGAGACCCAGTACTTC. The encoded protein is CASGRENEETQYF.

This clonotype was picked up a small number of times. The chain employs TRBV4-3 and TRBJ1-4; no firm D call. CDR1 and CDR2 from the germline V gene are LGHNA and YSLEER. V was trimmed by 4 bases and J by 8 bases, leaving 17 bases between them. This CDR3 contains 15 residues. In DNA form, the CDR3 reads TGCGCCAGCAGCCTAAATCCGGGTGCGGGGGAAAAACTGTTTTTT. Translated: CASSLNPGAGEKLFF.

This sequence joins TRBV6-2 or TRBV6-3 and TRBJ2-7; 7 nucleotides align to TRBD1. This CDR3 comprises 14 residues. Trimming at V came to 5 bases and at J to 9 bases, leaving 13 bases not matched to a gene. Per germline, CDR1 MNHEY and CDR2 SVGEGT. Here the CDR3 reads CASSRRDRASWQYF. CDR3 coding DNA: TGTGCCAGCAGTCGCCGCGACAGGGCCTCTTGGCAGTACTTC.

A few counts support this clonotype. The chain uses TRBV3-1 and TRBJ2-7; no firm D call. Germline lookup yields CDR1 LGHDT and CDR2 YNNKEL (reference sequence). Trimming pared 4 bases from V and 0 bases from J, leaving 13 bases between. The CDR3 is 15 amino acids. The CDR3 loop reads CASSPLTPPSYEQYF. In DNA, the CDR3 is TGTGCCAGCAGCCCCCTGACCCCACCCTCCTACGAGCAGTACTTC.

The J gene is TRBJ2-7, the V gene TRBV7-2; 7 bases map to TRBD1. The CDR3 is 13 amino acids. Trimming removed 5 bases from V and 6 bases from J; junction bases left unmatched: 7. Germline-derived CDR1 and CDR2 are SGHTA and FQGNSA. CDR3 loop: CASSLEGGREQYF. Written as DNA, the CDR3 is TGTGCCAGCAGCCTCGAAGGGGGCCGCGAGCAGTACTTC.

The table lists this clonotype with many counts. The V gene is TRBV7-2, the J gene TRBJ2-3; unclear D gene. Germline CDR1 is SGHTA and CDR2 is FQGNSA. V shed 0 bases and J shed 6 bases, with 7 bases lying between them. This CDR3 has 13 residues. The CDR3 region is CASSLAHWDTQYF. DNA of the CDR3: TGTGCCAGCAGCTTAGCTCACTGGGATACGCAGTATTTT. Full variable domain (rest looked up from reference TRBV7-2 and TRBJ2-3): GAGVSQSPSNKVTEKGKDVELRCDPISGHTALYWYRQSLGQGLEFLIYFQGNSAPDKSGLPSDRFSAERTGGSVSTLTIQRTQQEDSAVYLCASSLAHWDTQYFGPGTRLTVL.

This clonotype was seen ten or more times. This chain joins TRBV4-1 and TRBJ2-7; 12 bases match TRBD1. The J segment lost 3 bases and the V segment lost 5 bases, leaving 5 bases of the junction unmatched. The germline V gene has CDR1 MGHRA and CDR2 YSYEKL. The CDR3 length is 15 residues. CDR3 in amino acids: CASSSGTGGIYEQYF. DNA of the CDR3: TGCGCCAGCAGCTCAGGGACAGGGGGCATCTACGAGCAGTACTTC.

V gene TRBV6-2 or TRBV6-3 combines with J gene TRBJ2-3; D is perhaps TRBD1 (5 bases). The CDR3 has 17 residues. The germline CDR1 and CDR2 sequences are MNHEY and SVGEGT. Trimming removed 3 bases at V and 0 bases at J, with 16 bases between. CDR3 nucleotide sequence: TGTGCCAGCAGTTATCGGCTAATACGGACAAGCACAGATACGCAGTATTTT. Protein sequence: CASSYRLIRTSTDTQYF.

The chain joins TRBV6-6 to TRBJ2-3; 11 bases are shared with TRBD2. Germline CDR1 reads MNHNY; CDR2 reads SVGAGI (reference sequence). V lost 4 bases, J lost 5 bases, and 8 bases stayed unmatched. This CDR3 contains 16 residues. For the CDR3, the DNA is TGTGCCAGCAGTTCCTATAGCGGGGGGGCGGGAGATACGCAGTATTTT. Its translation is CASSSYSGGAGDTQYF.